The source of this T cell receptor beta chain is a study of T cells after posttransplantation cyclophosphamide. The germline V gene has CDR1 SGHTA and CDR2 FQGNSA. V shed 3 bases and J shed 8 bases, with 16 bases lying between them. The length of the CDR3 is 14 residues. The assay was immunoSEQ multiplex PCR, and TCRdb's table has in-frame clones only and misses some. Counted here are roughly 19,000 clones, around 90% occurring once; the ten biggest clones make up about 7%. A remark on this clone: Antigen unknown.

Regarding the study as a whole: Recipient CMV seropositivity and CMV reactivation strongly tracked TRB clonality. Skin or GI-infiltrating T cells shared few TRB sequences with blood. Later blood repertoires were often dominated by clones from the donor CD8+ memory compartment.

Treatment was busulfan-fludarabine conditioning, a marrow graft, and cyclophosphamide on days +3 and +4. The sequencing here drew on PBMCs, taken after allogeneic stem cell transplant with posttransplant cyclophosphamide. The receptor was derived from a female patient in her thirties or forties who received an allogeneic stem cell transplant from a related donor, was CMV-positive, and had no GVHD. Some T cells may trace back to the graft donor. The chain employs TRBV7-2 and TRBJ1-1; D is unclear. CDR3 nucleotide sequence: TGTGCCAGCAGCTTCGGAGTCAGAATCAGAGAAGCTTTCTTT. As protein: CASSFGVRIREAFF.